This passage covers 20 T cell receptor beta chains from one sample sequenced in a study of blood T cell repertoires in COVID-19. Generated by immunoSEQ multiplex PCR, the TCRdb table keeps only in-frame clones and is missing some. The table includes 100,000 to 150,000 clones, about 86% detected once. The specimen sequenced was peripheral blood. Receptors were obtained from a woman in her forties or fifties with acute or convalescent COVID-19.

Turning to this clone: At the DNA level, this CDR3 is encoded by other sequences in the same sample as well. The CDR3 DNA reads as TGCGCCAGCAGTAGGACAGGTGACACCGGGGAGCTGTTTTTT. It specifies CASSRTGDTGELFF. This chain joins TRBV5-1 and TRBJ2-2, with TRBD1 matching over 7 bases. Germline V lookup: CDR1 SGHRS, CDR2 YFSETQ. This CDR3 contains 14 residues. Trimming cost V 5 bases and J 3 bases; bases outside gene matches: 4.

This chain uses TRBV5-1 with TRBJ1-6; D possibly corresponds to TRBD1 (6 bases). Germline V gene data show CDR1 as SGHRS and CDR2 as YFSETQ. This CDR3 has 16 amino acids. The V end was cut by 4 bases, the J end by 0 bases, with 11 bases between. CDR3: CASSKTGSSYNSPLHF. The CDR3 bases are TGCGCCAGCAGCAAAACAGGGAGCTCCTATAATTCACCCCTCCACTTT.

For this clone: Other DNA sequences in this sample translate to the same CDR3. The gene calls are TRBV14 and TRBJ2-1; D gene uncertain. In germline, CDR1 is SGHDN, CDR2 FVKESK. V was cut by 4 bases and J by 4 bases, with 5 bases left in between. The CDR3 spans 12 residues. The chain's CDR3 is CASSLYYNEQFF. The CDR3 DNA reads TGTGCCAGCAGCCTTTATTACAATGAGCAGTTCTTC.

The chain is built from TRBV19 and TRBJ1-2; TRBD1 matches at 12 bases. The CDR3 consists of 18 residues. The germline gives CDR1 LNHDA, CDR2 SQIVND (reference sequence). V lost 4 bases to trimming and J lost 8 bases; unmatched junction nucleotides: 17. The CDR3 nucleotides read TGTGCCAGTAGTAACCTACCCCCGGGACAGGGGGCCGCGCTAGGCTACACCTTC. It yields the protein CASSNLPPGQGAALGYTF. Complete variable domain (other parts from reference TRBV19 and TRBJ1-2): DGGITQSPKYLFRKEGQNVTLSCEQNLNHDAMYWYRQDPGQGLRLIYYSQIVNDFQKGDIAEGYSVSREKKESFPLTVTSAQKNPTAFYLCASSNLPPGQGAALGYTFGSGTRLTVV.

The chain joins TRBV7-3 to TRBJ2-2; 7 bases are shared with TRBD2. There are 15 residues in the CDR3. Germline values: CDR1 SGHTA, CDR2 FQGTGA. V gave up 0 bases and J gave up 3 bases; unmatched junction bases: 1. The CDR3 reads CASSLTSGYTGELFF. The CDR3 DNA reads TGTGCCAGCAGCTTAACTAGCGGGTACACCGGGGAGCTGTTTTTT.

In this sample, this clone turned up a few times. This chain uses TRBV5-4 with TRBJ2-1; TRBD1 agrees at 8 bases. Germline lookup yields CDR1 SGHNT and CDR2 YYREEE (reference sequence). This CDR3 contains 16 residues. J lost 1 base, V lost 0 bases, and 3 bases had no gene match. CDR3 region: CASSLETGGSYNEQFF. Here the CDR3 DNA reads TGTGCCAGCAGCTTGGAAACAGGGGGATCCTACAATGAGCAGTTCTTC.

The chain couples TRBV11-2 to TRBJ2-2; TRBD1 matches 7 bases. This CDR3 spans 14 amino acids. The J segment lost 6 bases and the V segment lost 5 bases, leaving 6 bases of the junction unmatched. CDR1 is SGHAT, CDR2 FQNNGV, per germline. CDR3 in DNA: TGTGCCAGCAGCACCGACAGGGTTGCCGGGGAGCTGTTTTTT. It codes for CASSTDRVAGELFF.

The rearrangement links TRBV6-1 to TRBJ1-2; D is possibly TRBD1 (5 bases). Trimming cost V 1 base and J 8 bases, with 17 bases left between them. Germline CDR1 reads MNHNS; CDR2 reads SASEGT. This CDR3 has 15 residues. The CDR3 DNA is TGTGCCAGCAGTGAAGTGTGGAGGGGCCTAGGAGGCTACACCTTC. This sequence encodes CASSEVWRGLGGYTF.

The rearrangement links TRBV6-6 to TRBJ2-3, with a weak D call TRBD2 (5 bases). This CDR3 comprises 13 residues. From germline, CDR1 is MNHNY and CDR2 SVGAGI (reference sequence). V lost 2 bases and J lost 3, with 6 bases in between. The CDR3: CASSYRETDTQYF. CDR3 coding DNA: TGTGCCAGCAGTTACAGGGAGACAGATACGCAGTATTTT.

This clone was found once. The CDR3 region has the DNA TGTGCCAGCTCAACCGAGGACAGGGAAGGCACTGAAGCTTTCTTT. Amino acid sequence: CASSTEDREGTEAFF. The J gene is TRBJ1-1, the V gene TRBV18, with TRBD1 identical over 8 bases. Looked up from germline, CDR1 is KGHSH and CDR2 is LQKENI. There are 15 residues in the CDR3. The trim removed 5 bases at V and 4 bases at J, leaving 9 bases unmatched.

A few counts support this clone. The V and J genes are TRBV5-1 and TRBJ1-2; 8 nucleotides match TRBD1. V lost 0 bases to trimming and J lost 8 bases; unmatched junction nucleotides: 9. CDR3 size: 15 residues. Germline loops: CDR1 SGHRS, CDR2 YFSETQ. The CDR3 protein is CASSLGGGTGGGYTF. The CDR3, as DNA: TGCGCCAGCAGCTTGGGAGGGGGGACAGGAGGCGGCTACACCTTC.

J is TRBJ1-4 and V is TRBV5-1; no clear D. Per the germline V gene, CDR1 is SGHRS and CDR2 is YFSETQ. The CDR3 extends over 13 amino acids. With 1 base removed from V and 6 bases from J, the gap between germline ends came to 7 bases. The CDR3 DNA reads as TGCGCCAGCAGCTTGAGACGGGATGAAAAACTGTTTTTT. Its translation: CASSLRRDEKLFF.

The J gene is TRBJ1-3, the V gene TRBV29-1; 7 bases are a match to TRBD1. Germline V lookup: CDR1 SQVTM, CDR2 ANQGSEA. The CDR3 length is 15 residues. Trimming at V came to 6 bases and at J to 4 bases, leaving 12 bases not matched to a gene. This CDR3 reads CSVESRQGEGNTIYF. The CDR3 DNA sequence: TGCAGCGTGGAAAGCCGACAGGGTGAGGGAAACACCATATATTTT.

This clone has a handful of counts. The rearrangement joins TRBV27 to TRBJ1-1; perhaps TRBD1 as D (5 bases). The CDR3 totals 15 residues. Trimming stripped 6 bases from V and 1 base from J, with 15 bases between. Germline CDR1 is MNHEY and CDR2 is SMNVEV (reference sequence). In nucleotides, the CDR3 is TGTGCCAGCAGCCTCTCCGCGACAGAGAACACTGAAGCTTTCTTT. Protein sequence: CASSLSATENTEAFF.

This chain joins TRBV3-1 (or the pseudogene TRBV3-2) and TRBJ1-6; D perhaps matches TRBD1 (6 bases). CDR3 length: 13 residues. Per germline, CDR1 LGHDT and CDR2 YNNKEL (reference sequence). V shed 0 bases and J shed 9 bases, with 6 bases lying between them. The CDR3 DNA sequence: TGTGCCAGCAGCCAAGAAGGGGGTTCACCCCTCCACTTT. Protein product: CASSQEGGSPLHF.

This chain links TRBV7-9 with TRBJ2-5, with D tentatively TRBD2 (6 bases). The germline CDR1 and CDR2 sequences are SEHNR and FQNEAQ (reference sequence). This CDR3 region has 15 residues. Trimming pared 8 bases from V and 3 bases from J, leaving 19 bases between. The CDR3 bases are TGTGCCAGCGGCCAAAATATGCGGGGCAAAGAGACCCAGTACTTC. As protein: CASGQNMRGKETQYF.

The CDR3 spells CASSLAYEQFF. CDR3 bases: TGTGCCAGCAGCTTAGCCTATGAGCAGTTCTTC. The chain carries TRBV7-9 and TRBJ2-1; D gene unclear. Trimming stripped 0 bases from V and 8 bases from J, with 2 bases between. This CDR3 is built from 11 residues. The V gene's germline CDR1 is SEHNR and CDR2 FQNEAQ (reference sequence).

The gene calls are TRBV4-1 and TRBJ2-7, with D uncertain. CDR3 length: 14 amino acids. Looked up from germline, CDR1 is MGHRA and CDR2 is YSYEKL. The V end lost 0 bases, the J end lost 6 bases, and 12 bases lay between the germline ends. The CDR3 spells CASSQDLSFPEQYF. In DNA, the CDR3 is TGCGCCAGCAGCCAAGATCTTTCTTTTCCCGAGCAGTACTTC.

The V and J genes are TRBV4-2 and TRBJ2-3; 13 nucleotides line up with TRBD2. CDR3 length: 15 residues. The V gene's germline CDR1 is LGHNA and CDR2 YNFKEQ. J lost 2 bases, V lost 6 bases, and 2 bases had no gene match. The CDR3, as DNA: TGTGCCAGCAGAGGACTAGCGGGGGACACAGATACGCAGTATTTT. As protein: CASRGLAGDTDTQYF.

This chain uses TRBV9 with TRBJ2-1; D is perhaps TRBD2 (6 bases). This CDR3 comprises 16 residues. V lost 6 bases, J lost 3 bases, and 19 bases lay in between. CDR1 is SGDLS, CDR2 YYNGEE, per germline. The CDR3 loop is CASTPIPGRYYNEQFF. The CDR3 DNA is TGTGCCAGCACGCCCATTCCAGGGAGGTACTACAATGAGCAGTTCTTC. Filled out from reference TRBV9 and TRBJ2-1, the complete variable domain reads DSGVTQTPKHLITATGQRVTLRCSPRSGDLSVYWYQQSLDQGLQFLIQYYNGEERAKGNILERFSAQQFPDLHSELNLSSLELGDSALYFCASTPIPGRYYNEQFFGPGTRLTVL.